This T cell receptor beta chain originates from a study of blood T cells in healthy people across ages. A second PCR, run for roughly 6 to 11 cycles, used a sample-barcoded 5' primer plus a J-beta primer mix. TCRdb reanalysed the 5' RACE reads using MiXCR and keeps one entry per CDR3 protein. The table shows 650,000 to 1,000,000 distinct CDR3 sequences, with roughly 34% occurring only once. As regards this clonotype: Its antigen is undetermined.

The CDR3 sequence is 13 residues long. V was clipped by 3 bases and J by 7 bases, with 10 bases between them. In each sample, at least 6.5 million PBMCs were isolated. Whole-study findings and limits: Age advanced and TCR beta diversity per million T cells fell, roughly linearly. Unknown donor CMV status possibly confounded expanded clonotype changes.

The sequenced material came from blood. This rearrangement joins TRBV12-3 or TRBV12-4 to TRBJ1-5, with D possibly TRBD1 on 6 matching bases. The receptor's source is a man between 18 and 29 years old in good health. This CDR3 reads CASSLGARQPQHF. DNA for the CDR3: TGTGCCAGCAGTTTGGGGGCGAGACAGCCCCAGCATTTT.